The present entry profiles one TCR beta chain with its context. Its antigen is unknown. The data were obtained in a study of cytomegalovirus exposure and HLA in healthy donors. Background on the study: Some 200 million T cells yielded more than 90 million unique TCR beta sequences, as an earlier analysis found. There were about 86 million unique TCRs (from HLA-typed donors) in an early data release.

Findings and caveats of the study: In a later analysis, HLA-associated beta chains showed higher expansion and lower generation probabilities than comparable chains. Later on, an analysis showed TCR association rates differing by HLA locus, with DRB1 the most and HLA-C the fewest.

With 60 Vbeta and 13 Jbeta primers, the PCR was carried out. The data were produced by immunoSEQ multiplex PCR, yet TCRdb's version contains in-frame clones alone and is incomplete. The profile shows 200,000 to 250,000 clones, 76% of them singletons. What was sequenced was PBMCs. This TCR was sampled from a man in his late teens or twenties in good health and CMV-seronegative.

The CDR3 sequence is CASSVGGGLSYEQYF. The CDR3, as DNA: TGTGCCAGCAGCGTAGGCGGGGGACTCTCCTACGAGCAGTACTTC. The chain couples TRBV9 to TRBJ2-7, with 7 bases identical to TRBD2. With V trimmed by 0 bases and J by 0 bases, 3 bases remained unmatched. The CDR3 totals 15 residues. CDR1 SGDLS and CDR2 YYNGEE come from the germline V gene. Using reference TRBV9 and TRBJ2-7 for the parts outside the CDR3, the full variable domain is DSGVTQTPKHLITATGQRVTLRCSPRSGDLSVYWYQQSLDQGLQFLIQYYNGEERAKGNILERFSAQQFPDLHSELNLSSLELGDSALYFCASSVGGGLSYEQYFGPGTRLTVT.